This TCR beta chain was sequenced for a study of OX40 agonist ivuxolimab in advanced cancers. Study-level background: Ivuxolimab was an agonistic, fully human IgG2 monoclonal antibody directed against OX40 (CD134), a costimulatory receptor. Intravenous ivuxolimab was administered to patients every 2 weeks at six dose levels: 0.01, 0.1, 0.3, 1.5, 3 and 10 mg/kg. The paper covers the monotherapy dose-escalation part of the phase I ivuxolimab trial, which included N ≈ 54 patients. Of the roughly 54 dose-escalation patients, hepatocellular carcinoma was present in roughly 19, melanoma in around 15, renal cell carcinoma in 9 and head and neck cancer in 9. Patients were allowed to have had prior anti-PD-1, anti-PD-L1 or anti-CTLA-4 therapy, and 30% to 40% of the dose-escalation patients had previously received checkpoint inhibitors. The point of sequencing TCRbeta in the periphery was to test whether ivuxolimab changed TCR sequence diversity and drove clonal T-cell expansion. Partial responses were achieved by three dose-escalation patients, of whom one had hepatocellular carcinoma and two had cutaneous melanoma. In the dose-escalation cohort, around four fifths of patients were male, and the mean age was approximately 60 years with a range of roughly 23 to 79.

About this clone itself: What this receptor recognizes is not known. The sample holds no much larger clone one base away, and base qualities are not on file.

Genomic DNA was extracted from sorted cells for sequencing of the TCRbeta CDR3 region. TCRbeta CDR3 regions were sequenced using the immunoSEQ Assay. This immuneACCESS table, as held by TCRdb, lists in-frame sequences with V and J called but not all clones. Of the missing ones, under half trace to an unresolved V gene in checked studies; the others have no known cause. The table for this sample lists 99,000 or so clones; approximately 80% of them were counted only once. The top ten constitute 5.5% of the sample. What the study reported, not specific to this receptor: In partial responders in the 0.1-3.0 mg/kg groups, normalized peripheral clonal expansion was found to be among the lowest, especially among CD8+ T cells. After ivuxolimab, expanded clones were on average more numerous among CD8+ T cells than among CD4+ T cells. At doses of 0.1 to 3.0 mg/kg, clonal expansion of both CD4+ and CD8+ blood T cells was observed from baseline to week 6. Low levels of normalized T-cell clonal expansion were also seen in some patients who did not respond. The antigen specificity of the peripheral T cells that underwent clonal expansion was not determined.

Patients with a history of autoimmune disease or receiving systemic immunosuppression were excluded from the trial. Peripheral blood for TCR sequencing was collected from all dose cohorts at baseline, on cycle 4 day 1, and on cycle 7 day 1. Samples were obtained from an open-label, multicenter, first-in-human phase I dose-escalation trial of ivuxolimab. The trial enrolled adults with locally advanced or metastatic head and neck squamous cell, hepatocellular, melanoma or renal cell carcinoma. CD4+ and CD8+ T cells were sorted separately from peripheral blood before TCR sequencing. V was cut back by 4 bases and J by 10 bases, leaving a gap of 13 bases between them. Inclusive of the bounding cysteine and phenylalanine, the CDR3 is 13 residues long. The DNA shown is the 39-base CDR3, in frame from base 1. Based on the germline V gene (reference sequence), the CDR1 and CDR2 sequences are MNHEY and SMNVEV.

The material sequenced was CD4+ or CD8+ T cells sorted from blood, taken in a trial of the OX40 agonist ivuxolimab. The TCR sequence derives from an adult with an advanced solid tumor such as melanoma, head and neck, liver or kidney cancer. The V gene is TRBV27 and the J gene is TRBJ1-4; the D gene is unclear. The nucleotides read TGTGCCAGCAGTTCCCTTTCCGGCCCAAAACTGTTTTTT. Protein translation: CASSSLSGPKLFF.